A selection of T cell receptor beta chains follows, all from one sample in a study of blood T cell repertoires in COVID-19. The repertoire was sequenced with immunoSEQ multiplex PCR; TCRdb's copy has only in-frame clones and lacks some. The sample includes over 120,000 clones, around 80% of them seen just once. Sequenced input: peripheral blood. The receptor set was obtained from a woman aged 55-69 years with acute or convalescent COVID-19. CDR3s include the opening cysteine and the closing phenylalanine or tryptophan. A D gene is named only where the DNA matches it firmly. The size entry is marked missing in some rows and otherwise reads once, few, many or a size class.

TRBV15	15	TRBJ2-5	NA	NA	CATRRGGGLAETQYF	TGTGCCACCAGAAGAGGGGGAGGGTTAGCAGAGACCCAGTACTTC
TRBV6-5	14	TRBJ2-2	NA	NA	CASSFGREAGELFF	TGTGCCAGCAGTTTTGGCAGGGAGGCCGGGGAGCTGTTTTTT
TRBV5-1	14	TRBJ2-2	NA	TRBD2	CASSGRLASGELFF	TGCGCCAGCAGCGGACGACTAGCGTCTGGGGAGCTGTTTTTT
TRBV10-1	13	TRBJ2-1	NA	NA	CASSAQTYNEQFF	TGCGCCAGCAGCGCGCAAACCTACAATGAGCAGTTCTTC
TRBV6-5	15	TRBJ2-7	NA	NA	CASRPIAADFYEQYF	TGTGCCAGCAGGCCAATAGCGGCTGATTTCTACGAGCAGTACTTC
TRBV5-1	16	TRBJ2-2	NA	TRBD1	CASSFRDRASTGELFF	TGCGCCAGCAGCTTTCGTGACAGGGCGAGCACCGGGGAGCTGTTTTTT
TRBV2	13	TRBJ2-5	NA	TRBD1	CASSRDSQETQYF	TGTGCCAGCAGTCGGGACAGCCAAGAGACCCAGTACTTC
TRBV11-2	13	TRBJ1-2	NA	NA	CASSPTSFYGYTF	TGTGCCAGCAGCCCTACGAGCTTCTATGGCTACACCTTC
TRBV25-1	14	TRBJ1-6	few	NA	CASRPTGIDSPLHF	TGTGCCAGCAGGCCTACAGGGATCGATTCACCCCTCCACTTT
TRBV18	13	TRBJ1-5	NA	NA	CASSASRDQPQHF	TGTGCCAGCTCAGCTTCCAGGGATCAGCCCCAGCATTTT
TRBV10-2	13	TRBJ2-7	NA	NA	CASSLQGTYEQYF	TGCGCCAGCAGCCTACAGGGAACTTACGAGCAGTACTTC
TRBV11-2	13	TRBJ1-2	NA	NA	CASSLVAPIGYTF	TGTGCCAGCAGCTTAGTAGCCCCAATTGGCTACACCTTC
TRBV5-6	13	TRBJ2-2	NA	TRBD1	CASSQTGAGELFF	TGTGCCAGCAGCCAAACAGGGGCCGGGGAGCTGTTTTTT
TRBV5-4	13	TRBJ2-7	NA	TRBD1	CASSSSGGYEQYF	TGTGCCAGCAGCTCTTCAGGGGGCTACGAGCAGTACTTC
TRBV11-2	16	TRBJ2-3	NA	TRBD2	CASSLRLAGASDTQYF	TGTGCCAGCAGCTTACGACTAGCGGGAGCATCAGATACGCAGTATTTT
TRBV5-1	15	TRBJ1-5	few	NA	CASSQEGGSNQPQHF	TGCGCCAGCAGCCAGGAGGGTGGGAGCAATCAGCCCCAGCATTTT
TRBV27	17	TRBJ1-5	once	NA	CASSLGAMAPGNQPQHF	TGTGCCAGCAGTTTAGGAGCGATGGCGCCGGGCAATCAGCCCCAGCATTTT
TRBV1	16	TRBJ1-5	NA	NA	CTSSPGTGGSNQPQHF	TGCACCAGCAGCCCCGGGACAGGGGGTTCCAATCAGCCCCAGCATTTT
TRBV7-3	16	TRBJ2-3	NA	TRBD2	CASSPGLAGSTDTQYF	TGTGCCAGCAGCCCCGGACTAGCGGGGAGCACAGATACGCAGTATTTT
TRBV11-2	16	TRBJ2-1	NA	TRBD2	CASSLGAGGRNNEQFF	TGTGCCAGCAGCTTAGGGGCGGGAGGCAGGAACAATGAGCAGTTCTTC
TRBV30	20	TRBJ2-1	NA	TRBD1	CAWSPYRTGVRERYYNEQFF	TGTGCCTGGAGTCCCTACAGGACAGGGGTGAGGGAACGGTACTACAATGAGCAGTTCTTC
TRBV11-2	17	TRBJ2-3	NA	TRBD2	CASSLDGAGGLKDTQYF	TGTGCCAGCAGCTTAGATGGCGCGGGAGGGCTAAAAGATACGCAGTATTTT
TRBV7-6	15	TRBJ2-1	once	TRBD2	CASSPELAGPDEQFF	TGTGCCAGCAGCCCCGAACTAGCGGGACCGGACGAGCAGTTCTTC
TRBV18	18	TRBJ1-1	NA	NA	CASSPPWGEGEINTEAFF	TGTGCCAGCTCACCACCCTGGGGGGAAGGGGAAATCAACACTGAAGCTTTCTTT
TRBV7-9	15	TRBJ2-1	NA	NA	CASSGPGLPYNEQFF	TGTGCCAGCAGCGGACCGGGACTTCCCTACAATGAGCAGTTCTTC
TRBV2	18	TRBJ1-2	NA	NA	CASSKPDWAGGTNYGYTF	TGTGCCAGCTCAAAACCAGATTGGGCGGGGGGAACTAACTATGGCTACACCTTC
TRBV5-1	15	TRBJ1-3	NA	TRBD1	CASSLRTGSGNTIYF	TGCGCCAGCAGCTTGAGGACAGGCTCTGGAAACACCATATATTTT
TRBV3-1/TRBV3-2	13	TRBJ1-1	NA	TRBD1	CASSLTGGTEAFF	TGTGCCAGCAGCCTGACAGGGGGCACTGAAGCTTTCTTT
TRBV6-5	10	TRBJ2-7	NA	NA	CASSFYEQYF	TGTGCCAGCAGCTTCTACGAGCAGTACTTC
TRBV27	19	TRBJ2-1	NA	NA	CASSLSRRPRDLSYNEQFF	TGTGCCAGCAGTTTATCCAGGCGGCCCCGGGATCTCTCCTACAATGAGCAGTTCTTC
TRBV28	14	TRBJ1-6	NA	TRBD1	CASSLRTGNSPLHF	TGTGCCAGCAGTTTAAGGACAGGGAATTCACCCCTCCACTTT
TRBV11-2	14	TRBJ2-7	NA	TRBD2	CASSPEGLAVEQYF	TGTGCCAGCAGCCCGGAGGGACTAGCCGTTGAGCAGTACTTC
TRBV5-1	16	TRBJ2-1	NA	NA	CASSWRYEGAYNEQFF	TGCGCCAGCAGCTGGAGGTACGAGGGGGCCTACAATGAGCAGTTCTTC
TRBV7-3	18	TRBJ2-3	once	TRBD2	CASSLRGRLAEITDTQYF	TGTGCCAGCAGCTTAAGGGGGAGGCTAGCGGAGATCACAGATACGCAGTATTTT
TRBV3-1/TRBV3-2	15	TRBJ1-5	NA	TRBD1	CASSSGTGYNQPQHF	TGTGCCAGCAGCTCCGGGACAGGATACAATCAGCCCCAGCATTTT
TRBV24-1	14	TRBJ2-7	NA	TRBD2	CATSDWGGSNEQYF	TGTGCCACCAGTGATTGGGGGGGGTCCAACGAGCAGTACTTC
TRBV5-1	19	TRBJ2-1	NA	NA	CASSFSPSSAARAGNEQFF	TGCGCCAGCAGCTTCTCCCCCTCTAGCGCGGCGCGTGCTGGTAATGAGCAGTTCTTC
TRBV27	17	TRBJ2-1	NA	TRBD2	CASSFSTGPAGGNEQFF	TGTGCCAGCAGTTTTTCAACAGGGCCAGCGGGAGGCAATGAGCAGTTCTTC
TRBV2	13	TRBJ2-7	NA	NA	CASIPGLSYEQYF	TGTGCCAGCATTCCGGGACTTTCCTACGAGCAGTACTTC
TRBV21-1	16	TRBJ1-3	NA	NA	CASSKAKGCLGNTIYF	TGTGCCAGCAGCAAAGCCAAGGGGTGTCTTGGAAACACCATATATTTT
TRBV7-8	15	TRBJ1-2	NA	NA	CASSPLATVNYGYTF	TGTGCCAGCAGCCCACTGGCGACTGTTAACTATGGCTACACCTTC
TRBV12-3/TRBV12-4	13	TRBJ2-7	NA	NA	CASSWTLSYEQYF	TGTGCCAGCAGTTGGACTCTTTCCTACGAGCAGTACTTC